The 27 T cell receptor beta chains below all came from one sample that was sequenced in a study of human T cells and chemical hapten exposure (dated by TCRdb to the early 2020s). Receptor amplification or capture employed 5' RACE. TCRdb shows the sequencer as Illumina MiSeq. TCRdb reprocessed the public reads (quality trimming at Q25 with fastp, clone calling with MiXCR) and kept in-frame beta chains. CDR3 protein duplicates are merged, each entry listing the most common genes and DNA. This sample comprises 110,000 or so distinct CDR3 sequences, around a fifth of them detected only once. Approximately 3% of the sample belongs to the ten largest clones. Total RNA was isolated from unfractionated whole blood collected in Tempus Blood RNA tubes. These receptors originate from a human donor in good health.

CDR3: CASSFHIYNEQFF. CDR3 in DNA: TGTGCCAGCAGTTTTCACATTTACAATGAGCAGTTCTTC. This chain uses TRBV6-5 with TRBJ2-1, with no clear D. In germline, CDR1 is MNHEY, CDR2 SVGAGI. The CDR3 totals 13 residues. V lost 4 bases and J 4 bases, leaving 8 bases between the germline ends.

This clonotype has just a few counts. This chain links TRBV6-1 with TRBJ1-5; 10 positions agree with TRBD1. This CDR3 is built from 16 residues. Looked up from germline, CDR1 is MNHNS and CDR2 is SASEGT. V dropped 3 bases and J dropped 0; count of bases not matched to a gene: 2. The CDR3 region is CASSDGTGASNQPQHF. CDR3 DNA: TGTGCCAGCAGTGACGGGACAGGGGCTAGCAATCAGCCCCAGCATTTT.

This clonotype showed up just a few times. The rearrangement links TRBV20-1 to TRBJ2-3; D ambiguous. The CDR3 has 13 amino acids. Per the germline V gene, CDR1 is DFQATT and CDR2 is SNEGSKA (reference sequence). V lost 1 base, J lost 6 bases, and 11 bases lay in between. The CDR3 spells CSARALARDTQYF. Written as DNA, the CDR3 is TGCAGTGCTAGAGCCCTCGCGAGGGATACGCAGTATTTT.

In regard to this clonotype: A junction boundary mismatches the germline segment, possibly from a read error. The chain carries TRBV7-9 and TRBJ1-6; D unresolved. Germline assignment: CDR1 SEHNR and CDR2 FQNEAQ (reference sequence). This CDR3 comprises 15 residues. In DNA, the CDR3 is TGTGCCAGCAGCGGCAACATGGTTCATAATTCACACCTCCACTTT. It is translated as CASSGNMVHNSHLHF.

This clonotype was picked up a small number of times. The CDR3 here is CASSLFSGAEKLFF. The CDR3 DNA sequence: TGTGCCAGCAGTTTATTTTCAGGGGCTGAAAAACTGTTTTTT. The chain has TRBV27 and TRBJ1-4; tentatively, D is TRBD1 (6 bases). Looked up from germline, CDR1 is MNHEY and CDR2 is SMNVEV (reference sequence). Trimming pared 1 base from V and 7 bases from J, leaving 10 bases between. The CDR3 extends over 14 amino acids.

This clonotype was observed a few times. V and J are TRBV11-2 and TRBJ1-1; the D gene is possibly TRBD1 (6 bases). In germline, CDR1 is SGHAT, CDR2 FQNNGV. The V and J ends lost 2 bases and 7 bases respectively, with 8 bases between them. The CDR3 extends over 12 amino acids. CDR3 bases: TGTGCCAGCAGCTTATGGACAGATGAAGCTTTCTTT. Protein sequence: CASSLWTDEAFF.

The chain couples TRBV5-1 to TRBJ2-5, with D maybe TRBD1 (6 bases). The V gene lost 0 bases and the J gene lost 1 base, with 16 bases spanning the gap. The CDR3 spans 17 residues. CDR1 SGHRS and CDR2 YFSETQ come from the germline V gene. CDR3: CASSLGLTGTSQETQYF. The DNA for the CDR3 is TGCGCCAGCAGCTTGGGGCTGACAGGAACCAGCCAAGAGACCCAGTACTTC.

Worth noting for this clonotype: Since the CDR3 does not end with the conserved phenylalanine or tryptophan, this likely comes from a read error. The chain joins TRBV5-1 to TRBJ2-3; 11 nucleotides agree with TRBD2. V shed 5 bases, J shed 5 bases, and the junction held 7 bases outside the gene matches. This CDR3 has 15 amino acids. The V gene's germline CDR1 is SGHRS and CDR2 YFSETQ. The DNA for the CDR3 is TGCGCCAGCAGGACTAGCGGGACCCCCAAAGATACGCAGTATTAT. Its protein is CASRTSGTPKDTQYY.

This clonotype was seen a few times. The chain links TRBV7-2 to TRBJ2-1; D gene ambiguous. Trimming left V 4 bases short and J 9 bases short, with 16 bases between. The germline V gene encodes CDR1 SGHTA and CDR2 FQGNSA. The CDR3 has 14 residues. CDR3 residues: CASSSGPPWGEQFF. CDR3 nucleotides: TGTGCCAGCAGCTCAGGACCCCCTTGGGGTGAGCAGTTCTTC.

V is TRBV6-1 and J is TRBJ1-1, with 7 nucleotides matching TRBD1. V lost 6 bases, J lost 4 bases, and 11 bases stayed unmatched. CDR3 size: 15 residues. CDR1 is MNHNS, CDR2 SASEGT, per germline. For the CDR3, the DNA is TGTGCCAGCAGCAAAGACAGGGTTTTTATCACTGAAGCTTTCTTT. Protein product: CASSKDRVFITEAFF.

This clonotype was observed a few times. The CDR3 loop reads CASSVGVAGVEYEQYF. CDR3 nucleotides: TGTGCCAGCAGCGTAGGAGTAGCGGGAGTCGAATACGAGCAGTACTTC. The rearrangement links TRBV9 to TRBJ2-7; 9 bases are a match to TRBD2. The V and J ends lost 0 bases and 4 bases, in that order; junction bases with no gene match: 8. CDR3 size: 16 residues. Germline V gene sequence: CDR1 SGDLS, CDR2 YYNGEE.

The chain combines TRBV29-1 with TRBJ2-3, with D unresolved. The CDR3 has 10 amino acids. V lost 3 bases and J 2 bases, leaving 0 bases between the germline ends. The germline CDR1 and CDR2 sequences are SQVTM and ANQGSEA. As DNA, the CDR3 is TGCAGCGTTGACACAGATACGCAGTATTTT. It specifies CSVDTDTQYF.

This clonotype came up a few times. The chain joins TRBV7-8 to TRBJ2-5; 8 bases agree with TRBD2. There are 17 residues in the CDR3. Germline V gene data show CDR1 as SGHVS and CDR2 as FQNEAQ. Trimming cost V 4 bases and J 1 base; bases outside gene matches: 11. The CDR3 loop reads CASSSARAGVSQETQYF. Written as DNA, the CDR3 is TGTGCCAGCAGCTCGGCTAGAGCGGGAGTGAGCCAAGAGACCCAGTACTTC.

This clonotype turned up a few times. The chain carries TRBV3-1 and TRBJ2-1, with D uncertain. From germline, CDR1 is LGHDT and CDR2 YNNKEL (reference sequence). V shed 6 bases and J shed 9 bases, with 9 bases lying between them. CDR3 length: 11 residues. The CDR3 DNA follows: TGTGCCAGCAGTCAGGTTGCTGAGCAGTTCTTC. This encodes CASSQVAEQFF.

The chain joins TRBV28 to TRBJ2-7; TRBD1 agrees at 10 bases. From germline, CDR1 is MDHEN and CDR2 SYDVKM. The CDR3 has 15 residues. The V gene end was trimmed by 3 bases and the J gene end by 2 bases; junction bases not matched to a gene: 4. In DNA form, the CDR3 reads TGTGCCAGCAGTTTCCCCGGGACAGGGGCCTACGAGCAGTACTTC. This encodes CASSFPGTGAYEQYF.

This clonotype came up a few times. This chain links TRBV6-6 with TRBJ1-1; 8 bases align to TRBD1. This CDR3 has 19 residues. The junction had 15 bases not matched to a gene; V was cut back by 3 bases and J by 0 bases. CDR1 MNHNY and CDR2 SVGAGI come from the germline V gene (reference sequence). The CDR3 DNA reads TGTGCCAGCAGTTATCGCTCAAGGACAGGGCTCCTTCTGAACACTGAAGCTTTCTTT. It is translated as CASSYRSRTGLLLNTEAFF.

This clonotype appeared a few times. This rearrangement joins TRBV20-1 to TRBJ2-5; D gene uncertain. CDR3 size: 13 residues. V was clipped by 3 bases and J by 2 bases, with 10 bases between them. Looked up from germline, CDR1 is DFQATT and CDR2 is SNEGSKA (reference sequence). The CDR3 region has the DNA TGCAGTGCTAGGCCCGGCGGACAAGAGACCCAGTACTTC. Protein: CSARPGGQETQYF.

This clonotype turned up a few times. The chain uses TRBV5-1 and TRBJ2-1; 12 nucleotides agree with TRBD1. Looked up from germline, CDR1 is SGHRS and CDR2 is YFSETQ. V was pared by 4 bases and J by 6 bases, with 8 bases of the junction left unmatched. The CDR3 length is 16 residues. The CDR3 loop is CASSPGTGGASNEQFF. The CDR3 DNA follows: TGCGCCAGCAGCCCCGGGACAGGGGGCGCCAGCAATGAGCAGTTCTTC.

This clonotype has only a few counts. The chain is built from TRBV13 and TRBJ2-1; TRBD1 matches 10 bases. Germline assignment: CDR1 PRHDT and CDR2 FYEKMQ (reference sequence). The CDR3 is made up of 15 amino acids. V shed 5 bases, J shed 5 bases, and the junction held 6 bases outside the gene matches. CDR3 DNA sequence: TGTGCCAGCAGCCTCTCAGGGACAGGGGACAATGAGCAGTTCTTC. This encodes CASSLSGTGDNEQFF.

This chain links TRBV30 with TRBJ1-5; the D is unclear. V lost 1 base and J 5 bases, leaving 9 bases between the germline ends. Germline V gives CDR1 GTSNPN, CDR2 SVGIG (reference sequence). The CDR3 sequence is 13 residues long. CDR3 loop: CAWSGGYDQPQHF. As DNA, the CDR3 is TGTGCCTGGAGTGGAGGGTATGATCAGCCCCAGCATTTT.

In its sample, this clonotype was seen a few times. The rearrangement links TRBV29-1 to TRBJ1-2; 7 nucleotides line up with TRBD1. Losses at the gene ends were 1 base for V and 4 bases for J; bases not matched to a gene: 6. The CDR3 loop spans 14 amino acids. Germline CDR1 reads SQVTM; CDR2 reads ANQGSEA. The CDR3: CSVEGQGGAYGYTF. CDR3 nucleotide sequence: TGCAGCGTTGAAGGACAGGGCGGCGCCTATGGCTACACCTTC.

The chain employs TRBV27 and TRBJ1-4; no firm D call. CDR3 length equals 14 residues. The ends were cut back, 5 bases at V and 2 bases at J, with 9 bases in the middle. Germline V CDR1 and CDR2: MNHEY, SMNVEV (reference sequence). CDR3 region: CASSPDGTNEKLFF. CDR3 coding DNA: TGTGCCAGCAGTCCGGACGGGACTAATGAAAAACTGTTTTTT.

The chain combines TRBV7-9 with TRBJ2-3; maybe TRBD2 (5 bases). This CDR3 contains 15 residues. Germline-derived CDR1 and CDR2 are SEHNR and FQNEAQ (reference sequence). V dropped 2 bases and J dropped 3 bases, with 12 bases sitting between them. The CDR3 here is CASSLYVGETDTQYF. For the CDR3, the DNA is TGTGCCAGCAGCTTATACGTGGGAGAGACAGATACGCAGTATTTT.

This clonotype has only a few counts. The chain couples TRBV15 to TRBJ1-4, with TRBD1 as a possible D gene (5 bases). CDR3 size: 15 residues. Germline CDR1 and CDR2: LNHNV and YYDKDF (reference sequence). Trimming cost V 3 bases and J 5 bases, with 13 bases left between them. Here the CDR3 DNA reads TGTGCCACCAGCAGGGCCCAGGGATTAAATGAAAAACTGTTTTTT. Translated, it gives CATSRAQGLNEKLFF.

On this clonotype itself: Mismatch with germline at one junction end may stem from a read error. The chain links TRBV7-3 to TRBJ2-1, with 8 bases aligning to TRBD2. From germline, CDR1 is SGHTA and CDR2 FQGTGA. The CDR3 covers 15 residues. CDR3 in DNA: TGTGCCAGCAGCTTTTTCCCCGGGGGGGCCAATGAGCAGCTCTTC. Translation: CASSFFPGGANEQLF.

CDR3 bases: TGTGCCAGCAGCCAAGGGCAGAATAATTCACCCCTCCACTTT. Translation gives CASSQGQNNSPLHF. V usage is TRBV3-1 and J usage is TRBJ1-6; unclear D gene. The V end lost 1 base, the J end lost 5 bases, and 6 bases lay between the germline ends. Germline lookup yields CDR1 LGHDT and CDR2 YNNKEL (reference sequence). CDR3 length: 14 amino acids.

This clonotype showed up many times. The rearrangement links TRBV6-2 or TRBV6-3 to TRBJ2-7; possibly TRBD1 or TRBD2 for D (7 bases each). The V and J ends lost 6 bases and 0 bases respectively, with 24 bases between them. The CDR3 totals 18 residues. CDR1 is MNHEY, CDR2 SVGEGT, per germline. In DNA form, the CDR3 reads TGTGCCAGCAGCTCCTTAGCAGGGGGGGTCTCCAGCTCCTACGAGCAGTACTTC. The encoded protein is CASSSLAGGVSSSYEQYF.